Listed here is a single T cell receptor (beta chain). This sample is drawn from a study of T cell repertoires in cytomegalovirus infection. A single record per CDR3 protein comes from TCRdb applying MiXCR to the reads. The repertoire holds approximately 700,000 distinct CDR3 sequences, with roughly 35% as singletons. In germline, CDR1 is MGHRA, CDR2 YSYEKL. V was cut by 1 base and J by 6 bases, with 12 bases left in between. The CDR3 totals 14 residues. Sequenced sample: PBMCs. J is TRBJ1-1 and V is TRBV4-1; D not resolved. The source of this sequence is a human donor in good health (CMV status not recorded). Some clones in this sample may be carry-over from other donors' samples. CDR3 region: CASSQARRGPEAFF. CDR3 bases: TGCGCCAGCAGCCAAGCACGGCGTGGGCCTGAAGCTTTCTTT.